A single T cell receptor beta chain is shown here with its context. Antigen: not known. This entry belongs to a study of cytomegalovirus exposure and HLA in healthy donors. For the study at large: Among 150 million to 200 million T cells, an earlier analysis found approximately 110 million unique TCR beta sequences.

J gave up 8 bases and V 5 bases, and 6 bases lay outside the gene matches. Germline V gene data show CDR1 as MDHEN and CDR2 as SYDVKM. The CDR3 contains 14 residues. Overall study findings and caveats: Common viral pathogens seemed to be connected with several of the most significant clusters, according to a later analysis. The authors enumerated 164 TCR beta chains as linked to cytomegalovirus. With further analysis later on, most CMV-associated TCR beta chains appeared HLA-restricted.

PCR primers comprised 60 Vbeta and 13 Jbeta primers. TCRdb's table, derived via immunoSEQ multiplex PCR, lists solely in-frame clones and lacks some. This table has roughly 200,000 clones, just under 80% appearing once. Sequences were obtained from PBMCs. The receptor was isolated from a female donor in good health and CMV-seronegative. This rearrangement joins TRBV28 to TRBJ1-4; 9 nucleotides line up with TRBD1. Written as DNA, the CDR3 is TGTGCCAGCAGTCTACAGGGGGCGAGGGAAAAACTGTTTTTT. Translation gives CASSLQGAREKLFF.